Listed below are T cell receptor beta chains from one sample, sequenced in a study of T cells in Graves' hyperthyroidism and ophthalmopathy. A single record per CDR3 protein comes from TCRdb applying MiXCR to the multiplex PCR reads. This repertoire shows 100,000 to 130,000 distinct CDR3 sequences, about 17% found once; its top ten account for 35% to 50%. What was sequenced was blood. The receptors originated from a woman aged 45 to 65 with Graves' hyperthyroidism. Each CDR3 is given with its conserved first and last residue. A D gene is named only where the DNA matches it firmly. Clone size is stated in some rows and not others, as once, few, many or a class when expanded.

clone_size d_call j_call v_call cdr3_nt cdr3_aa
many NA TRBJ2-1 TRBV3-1 TGTGCCAGCAGCCCCCGGGACCTAATCGATGAGCAGTTCTTC CASSPRDLIDEQFF
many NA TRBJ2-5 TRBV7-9 TGTGCCAGCAGCACATACTTAGGACGTTTCGAGACCCAGTACTTC CASSTYLGRFETQYF
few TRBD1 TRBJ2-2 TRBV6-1 TGTGCCAGCAGTGGGGGGGGACAGGGTGGGACCACCGGGGAGCTGTTTTTT CASSGGGQGGTTGELFF
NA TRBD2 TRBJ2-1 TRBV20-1 TGCAGTGCCCCCGGGACCGGGACTAGCTTTCGGTCAAGCGAGCAGTTCTTC CSAPGTGTSFRSSEQFF
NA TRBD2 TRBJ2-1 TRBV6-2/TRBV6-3 TGTGCCAGCAGGGGGGCTAGCGGGATGAGCTCCTACAATGAGCAGTTCTTC CASRGASGMSSYNEQFF
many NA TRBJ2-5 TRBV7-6 TGTGCCAGCAGCCTCCGTTGGGGGGCCGAAGAGACCCAGTACTTC CASSLRWGAEETQYF
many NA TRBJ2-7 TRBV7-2 TGTGCCAGCAGCTCCGCAGGGCGACGGGACTCCTACGAGCAGTACTTC CASSSAGRRDSYEQYF
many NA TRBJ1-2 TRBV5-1 TGCGCCAGCAGCATTACAGAGAACTATGGCTACACCTTC CASSITENYGYTF
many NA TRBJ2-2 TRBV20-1 TGCAGTGCTATACTCCCGGGACGGACGAACACCGGGGAGCTGTTTTTT CSAILPGRTNTGELFF
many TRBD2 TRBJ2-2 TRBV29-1 TGCAGCGTCCGACTAGCGGGAAACACCGGGGAGCTGTTTTTT CSVRLAGNTGELFF
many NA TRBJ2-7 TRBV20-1 TGCAGTGCTAACCGCTTGGGCCACGAGCAGTACTTC CSANRLGHEQYF
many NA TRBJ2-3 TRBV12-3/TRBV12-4 TGTGCCAGCAGTCCCCTTGGGGGGATCCCGGGCCCCACAGATACGCAGTATTTT CASSPLGGIPGPTDTQYF
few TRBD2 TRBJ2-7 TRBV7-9 TGTGCCAGCACGGCTAGCGGGAGCCCTTGCGAGCAGTACTTC CASTASGSPCEQYF
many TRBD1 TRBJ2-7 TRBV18 TGTGCCAGCTCACAGGGACAGGGAGACTCCTACGAGCAGTACTTC CASSQGQGDSYEQYF
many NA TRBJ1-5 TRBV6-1 TGTGCCAGCAGTGTTTTCAAGGGAGGACAGCCCCAGCATTTT CASSVFKGGQPQHF
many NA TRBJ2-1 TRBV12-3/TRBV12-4 TGTGCCAGCAGTTCATTCAATGAGCAGTTCTTC CASSSFNEQFF
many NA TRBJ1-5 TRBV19 TGTGCCAGTACCCCCAACGGGGGGTCCTTTGGGTGGGGCACTCAGCCCCAGCATTTT CASTPNGGSFGWGTQPQHF
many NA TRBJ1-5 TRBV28 TGTGCCAGCAGTTTAGTATATAGTATCGGGGATCGGAGGAATCAGCCCCAGCATTTT CASSLVYSIGDRRNQPQHF
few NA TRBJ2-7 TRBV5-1 TGCGCCAGCAGCACCAGTGGAGGGGCCTCCTACGAGCAGTACTTC CASSTSGGASYEQYF
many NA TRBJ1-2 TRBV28 TGTGCCGGGGCGGACAGAAACTATGGCTACACCTTC CAGADRNYGYTF
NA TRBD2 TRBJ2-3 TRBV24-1 TGTGCCACCAGTGATGCCAGCGGGAGTTCAGTAGATACGCAGTATTTT CATSDASGSSVDTQYF
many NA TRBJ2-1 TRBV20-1 TGCAGTGCTAGTCCTCCGGGACAAGAGCAGTTCTTC CSASPPGQEQFF
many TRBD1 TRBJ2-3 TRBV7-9 TGTGCCAGCAGCCCCAGCGGGACAGGGGAAGGAGATACGCAGTATTTT CASSPSGTGEGDTQYF
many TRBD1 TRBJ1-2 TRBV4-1 TGCGCCAGCAGCCAAGGCCCCCGACAGGGGGGAAGGGGCTACACCTTC CASSQGPRQGGRGYTF
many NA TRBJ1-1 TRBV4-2 TGTGCCAGCAGCCAAGACCCTCTGAACACTGAAGCTTTCTTT CASSQDPLNTEAFF
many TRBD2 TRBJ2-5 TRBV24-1 TGTGCCACCAGTGACCCACTAGCGGGGGTGGGGACCCAGTACTTC CATSDPLAGVGTQYF
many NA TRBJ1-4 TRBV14 TGTGCCAGCAGCCAAGTCGCGGGGGCGGTGGGAAAACTGTTTTTT CASSQVAGAVGKLFF
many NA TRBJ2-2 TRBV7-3 TGTGCCAGCAGCCTCGGGGCTCAGAACACCGGGGAGCTGTTTTTT CASSLGAQNTGELFF
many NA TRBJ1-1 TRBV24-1 TGTGCCACCAGTGATCAACGGACAAATGAAGCTTTCTTT CATSDQRTNEAFF
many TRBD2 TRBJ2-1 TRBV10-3 TGTGCCATTCGTTCAAGCGGGAGTGAGAGGGGTGGTTTCAATGAGCAGTTCTTC CAIRSSGSERGGFNEQFF
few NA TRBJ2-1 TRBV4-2 TGTGCCAGCAGCCAAGAGTCGGACAGAAGGAATGAGCAGTTCTTC CASSQESDRRNEQFF
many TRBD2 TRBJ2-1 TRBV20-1 TGCAGTGCAAATCTAGCGGAGTACAATGAGCAGTTCTTC CSANLAEYNEQFF
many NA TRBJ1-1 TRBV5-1 TGCGCCAGCAGCTTGGAGGGGCAGGGCACTGAAGCTTTCTTT CASSLEGQGTEAFF
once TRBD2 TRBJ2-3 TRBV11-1 TGTGCCAGCAGCTCAACCCTAGCGGGAGGCGGCACAGATACGCAGTATTTT CASSSTLAGGGTDTQYF
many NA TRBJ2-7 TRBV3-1 TGTGCCAGCAGCCCCCGCGGGACTCCGCGGTACGAGCAGTACTTC CASSPRGTPRYEQYF
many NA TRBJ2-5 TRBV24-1 TGTGCCACCAGTGATCATCAGGGGAACCAAGAGACCCAGTACTTC CATSDHQGNQETQYF
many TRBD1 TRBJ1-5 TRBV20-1 TGCAGTGCTACTACAGGGGGCGATCAGCCCCAGCATTTT CSATTGGDQPQHF
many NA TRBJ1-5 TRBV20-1 TGCAGTGTCTCACAGGGAAGCAATCAGCCCCAGCATTTT CSVSQGSNQPQHF
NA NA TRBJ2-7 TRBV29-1 TGCAGCGTCCGGGCGGGGACGACCTACGAGCAGTACTTC CSVRAGTTYEQYF
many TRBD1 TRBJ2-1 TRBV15 TGTGCCACCAGCAGGGGGGACAGCAATGAGCAGTTCTTC CATSRGDSNEQFF
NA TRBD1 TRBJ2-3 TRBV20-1 TGCAGTGCTAGAGATCTGAGGACAGGGCGGGCAGATACGCAGTATTTT CSARDLRTGRADTQYF
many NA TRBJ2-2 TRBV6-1 TGTGCCAGCAGTGCCCCTTTCGGGAGACCTAACACCGGGGAGCTGTTTTTT CASSAPFGRPNTGELFF
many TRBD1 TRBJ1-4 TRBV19 TGTGCCACCAGAGACAGGGATACAACTAATGAAAAACTGTTTTTT CATRDRDTTNEKLFF
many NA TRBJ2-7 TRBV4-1 TGCGCCAGCAGCCCCGTGGGGGGACCTGGAGGGGCCTACGAGCAGTACTTC CASSPVGGPGGAYEQYF
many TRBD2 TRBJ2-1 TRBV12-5 TGTGCTAGTGGTTTGGTCCTAGCGGGGGGATACAATGAGCAGTTCTTC CASGLVLAGGYNEQFF
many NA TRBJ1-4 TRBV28 TGTGCCAGCAGTTTATGGGGGGTGGTGCCGGCAAATGAAAAACTGTTTTTT CASSLWGVVPANEKLFF
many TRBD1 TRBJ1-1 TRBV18 TGTGCCAGCTCACCGGGACAGGGGTTCTTTGAAGCTTTCTTT CASSPGQGFFEAFF
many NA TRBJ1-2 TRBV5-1 TGCGCCAGCAGCTTGGAGAGCAGGGGCTATGGCTACACCTTC CASSLESRGYGYTF
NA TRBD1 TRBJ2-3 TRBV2 TGTGCCAGCAGCTCCGGACAGGGAAGGGGAGGTACGCAGTATTTT CASSSGQGRGGTQYF
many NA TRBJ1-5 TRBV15 TGTGCCACCAGCACCCTCGGCGAAGGTGGGGGGGTCATCAATCAGCCCCAGCATTTT CATSTLGEGGGVINQPQHF
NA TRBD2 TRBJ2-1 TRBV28 TGTGCCAGCAGCCCCGGCGGCGGGGGGCCTGAGCAGTTCTTC CASSPGGGGPEQFF
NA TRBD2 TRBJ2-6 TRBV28 TGTGCCAGCAGTAGCGGGAGCTCGAATTCTGGGGCCAACGTCCTGACTTTC CASSSGSSNSGANVLTF
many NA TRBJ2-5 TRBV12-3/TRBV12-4 TGTGCCAGCAGTCTTCGGGGGTCGGGGCAAGAGACCCAGTACTTC CASSLRGSGQETQYF
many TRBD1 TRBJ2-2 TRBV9 TGTGCCAGCAGCGTAGATCAGGGGGCCTATAACACCGGGGAGCTGTTTTTT CASSVDQGAYNTGELFF
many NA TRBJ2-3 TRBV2 TGTGCCAGCAGTGTGACAACTAGCACAGATACGCAGTATTTT CASSVTTSTDTQYF